This record covers a single T cell receptor beta chain. Its matching antigen is unknown. The length of the CDR3 is 14 residues. Germline V gene sequence: CDR1 SGHRS, CDR2 YFSETQ. This specimen comes from a study of post-analysis software for immune sequencing data. Turning to the study itself: Courses of disease covered relapsing-remitting, secondary progressive and progressive-relapsing multiple sclerosis. Study-wide findings and caveats: Included in a set of five TRBV segments more frequent in patients than controls were TRBV5-6, TRBV5-1 and TRBV20-1. Those with multiple sclerosis, the patient group, showed significantly lower normalized Chao1 diversity than controls. Strong co-clustering by F measure linked samples that shared a preparation batch.

TCR beta libraries were prepared from cDNA with unique molecular identifiers. T cells numbering roughly 0.85 to 11 million yielded roughly 0.5 million cDNA molecules. One entry per CDR3 protein, called by TCRdb with MiXCR from the PCR reads. This sample yields approximately 690,000 distinct CDR3 sequences, of which around 60% are seen a single time; around 10% belongs to the top ten. The receptor's source is a girl aged 2 to 9 with multiple sclerosis. Sequenced material: blood. The chain carries TRBV5-1 and TRBJ2-5; no firm D call. The J call may be faulty, since TRBJ2-7 better matches the DNA end. The CDR3 is CASSLGLSTYEQYF. CDR3 coding DNA: TGCGCCAGCAGCTTGGGGCTGTCAACCTACGAGCAGTACTTC.